Below, 24 T cell receptor beta chains from the same sample are listed, as sequenced in a study of identical twins. TCRdb reprocessed the 5' RACE reads via MiXCR and lists one record per CDR3 protein. Among some 1,700,000 distinct CDR3 sequences listed, 25% to 35% were seen once. The sample comprised cord blood. All receptors come from a newborn girl in good health.

This clonotype was seen a few times. The chain recombines TRBV6-4 with TRBJ2-3, with 12 nucleotides matching TRBD2. CDR3 size: 16 residues. CDR1 MRHNA and CDR2 SNTAGT come from the germline V gene. V dropped 0 bases and J dropped 4; count of bases not matched to a gene: 2. The CDR3 coding sequence is TGTGCCAGCAGTGACTCGACTAGCGGGGGCCCAGATACGCAGTATTTT. As protein: CASSDSTSGGPDTQYF.

The rearrangement uses TRBV20-1 and TRBJ1-2, with TRBD1 matching 10 bases. The CDR3 is made up of 14 amino acids. Losses at the gene ends were 6 bases for V and 4 bases for J; bases not matched to a gene: 8. Germline-derived CDR1 and CDR2 are DFQATT and SNEGSKA (reference sequence). The CDR3 nucleotides are TGCAGTGCATCAGACAGGGGGCGCCTCTATGGCTACACCTTC. Translation gives CSASDRGRLYGYTF.

This clonotype was counted at least ten times. This chain links TRBV29-1 with TRBJ1-5; tentative D call: TRBD1 (5 bases). Trimming took off 4 bases at V and 4 bases at J, with 8 bases between the two ends. Germline lookup yields CDR1 SQVTM and CDR2 ANQGSEA. This CDR3 has 12 amino acids. The CDR3 loop reads CSVGAGNQPQHF. The CDR3 DNA sequence: TGCAGCGTTGGGGCAGGGAATCAGCCCCAGCATTTT.

The CDR3: CASSYEGARTEAFF. The CDR3 DNA reads as TGTGCCAGCTCTTATGAGGGGGCTAGGACTGAAGCTTTCTTT. The chain joins TRBV12-3 or TRBV12-4 to TRBJ1-1; 7 bases are shared with TRBD1. V dropped 8 bases and J dropped 5; count of bases not matched to a gene: 11. CDR3 length: 14 amino acids.

V is TRBV5-1 and J is TRBJ2-1; TRBD2 matches at 12 bases. V trimming: 2 bases; J trimming: 3 bases; junction bases outside the gene matches: 3. Germline assignment: CDR1 SGHRS and CDR2 YFSETQ. The CDR3 extends over 16 amino acids. The CDR3 DNA is TGCGCCAGCAGCTTCCTAGCGGGGGGGGACTACAATGAGCAGTTCTTC. Its protein product is CASSFLAGGDYNEQFF.

This clonotype has a handful of counts. The rearrangement links TRBV2 to TRBJ2-4; the D gene is possibly TRBD1 (6 bases). This CDR3 comprises 13 residues. CDR1 and CDR2 (germline): SNHLY, FYNNEI. Trimming cost V 2 bases and J 13 bases, with 15 bases left between them. CDR3 amino acids: CASSETHRTAQYF. The CDR3 nucleotides are TGTGCCAGCAGTGAAACCCACCGGACAGCACAGTACTTC.

The gene calls are TRBV29-1 and TRBJ2-1, with D perhaps assigned TRBD1 or TRBD2 (5 bases each). With 7 bases removed from V and 9 bases from J, the gap between germline ends came to 19 bases. CDR1 and CDR2 (germline): SQVTM, ANQGSEA. CDR3 length: 13 residues. The CDR3 DNA is TGCAGCGCTCCCGACACGGTCGGGGCTGAGCAGTTCTTC. This gives the protein CSAPDTVGAEQFF.

The rearrangement uses TRBV7-9 and TRBJ2-7; 11 bases line up with TRBD2. CDR1 is SEHNR, CDR2 FQNEAQ, per germline (reference sequence). The CDR3 has 17 amino acids. V lost 1 base and J lost 5; bases outside the gene matches: 10. CDR3 DNA sequence: TGTGCCAGCAGCTTAGTCACCCCTAGCGGGAGGTTTAACGAGCAGTACTTC. Amino acid sequence: CASSLVTPSGRFNEQYF.

CDR3 amino acids: CASSEQLGSGYEQYF. The CDR3 DNA is TGTGCCAGCAGCGAGCAGTTAGGGAGTGGCTACGAGCAGTACTTC. V gene TRBV3-1 combines with J gene TRBJ2-7, with D tentatively TRBD2 (5 bases). Trimming cost V 5 bases and J 3 bases, with 17 bases left between them. The CDR3 runs 15 residues. From germline, CDR1 is LGHDT and CDR2 YNNKEL (reference sequence).

A few counts support this clonotype. The rearrangement uses TRBV20-1 and TRBJ2-3; 12 bases fit TRBD2. Germline CDR1 is DFQATT and CDR2 is SNEGSKA (reference sequence). Trimming at V came to 5 bases and at J to 6 bases, leaving 12 bases not matched to a gene. This CDR3 spans 16 amino acids. The CDR3 reads CSAPLAGGLGFDTQYF. CDR3 bases: TGCAGTGCTCCACTAGCGGGGGGTTTAGGGTTCGATACGCAGTATTTT.

J is TRBJ1-1 and V is TRBV7-9, with a weak D call TRBD1 (6 bases). V was clipped by 5 bases and J by 3 bases, with 16 bases between them. Germline CDR1 SEHNR, CDR2 FQNEAQ (reference sequence). CDR3 length: 15 residues. CDR3 bases: TGTGCCAGCAGCGTCTACAGGGCAAGGGACACTGAAGCTTTCTTT. It is translated as CASSVYRARDTEAFF.

V usage is TRBV5-4 and J usage is TRBJ2-5; 12 nucleotides align to TRBD2. V shed 2 bases and J 1 base; nucleotides not matched to a gene: 3. The germline V gene has CDR1 SGHNT and CDR2 YYREEE (reference sequence). The CDR3 runs 16 residues. In DNA, the CDR3 is TGTGCCAGCAGCTTCGGACTAGCGGGACTCCAAGAGACCCAGTACTTC. Translation gives CASSFGLAGLQETQYF.

This chain uses TRBV4-1 with TRBJ2-7, with D unresolved. Trimming removed 1 base at V and 0 bases at J, with 22 bases between. The V gene's germline CDR1 is MGHRA and CDR2 YSYEKL. This CDR3 is built from 19 residues. CDR3 sequence (DNA): TGCGCCAGCAGCCAAGTTTTTGGGAAACGACGGAGCACCTCCTACGAGCAGTACTTC. It encodes CASSQVFGKRRSTSYEQYF.

In this sample, this clonotype turned up many times. The rearrangement links TRBV3-1 to TRBJ2-1; TRBD2 matches at 11 bases. The CDR3 has 16 amino acids. Germline CDR1 and CDR2: LGHDT and YNNKEL (reference sequence). With 1 base clipped from V and 4 bases from J, the junction kept 3 bases outside the gene matches. The CDR3 DNA is TGTGCCAGCAGCCAAGGGGGGACTAGCGGATACAATGAGCAGTTCTTC. This encodes CASSQGGTSGYNEQFF.

This clonotype occurred a few times. The chain recombines TRBV7-2 with TRBJ2-5, with a possible D match to TRBD2 (5 bases). Trimming pared 1 base from V and 3 bases from J, leaving 18 bases between. Germline V gene lookup returns CDR1 SGHTA and CDR2 FQGNSA. The CDR3 covers 17 residues. The CDR3 region is CASSLGRGRSPKETQYF. The CDR3 region has the DNA TGTGCCAGCAGCTTAGGGCGAGGGCGGAGCCCCAAAGAGACCCAGTACTTC.

With regard to this clonotype: The germline gene is not matched at one end of the junction; a read error may be the cause. The gene calls are TRBV28 and TRBJ2-1, with 8 positions matching TRBD2. The J call is doubtful: the DNA matches TRBJ2-7 better. CDR1 is MDHEN, CDR2 SYDVKM, per germline. The CDR3 length is 19 residues. CDR3 coding DNA: TGTGTCAGCAGTTTTGGGACCGGGACTAGGAATTCCATCTACAATGAGCAGTACTTC. Protein product: CVSSFGTGTRNSIYNEQYF.

The chain employs TRBV12-3 or TRBV12-4 and TRBJ1-6, with 8 nucleotides matching TRBD1. The CDR3 has 15 residues. V was clipped by 5 bases and J by 8 bases; unmatched bases: 8. CDR3 DNA: TGTGCCAGCAGTCCCGGACAGGGCCCCTATTCACCCCTCCACTTT. Its translation: CASSPGQGPYSPLHF.

This rearrangement joins TRBV24-1 to TRBJ2-3; D unclear. Germline V CDR1 and CDR2: KGHDR, SFDVKD. Between the trimmed V and J ends, which lost 3 bases and 2 bases, there was a span of 11 bases. The CDR3 is 15 residues long. CDR3 in amino acids: CATSDPLTPTDTQYF. In DNA, the CDR3 is TGTGCCACCAGTGATCCTCTGACGCCCACAGATACGCAGTATTTT.

This clonotype was recorded many times. The genes are TRBV29-1 and TRBJ2-1; D not resolved. There are 10 residues in the CDR3. The germline V gene has CDR1 SQVTM and CDR2 ANQGSEA. V was cut by 4 bases and J by 9 bases, with 7 bases left in between. CDR3 bases: TGCAGCGTTGTCTCTGTTGAGCAGTTCTTC. This gives the protein CSVVSVEQFF.

The rearrangement links TRBV20-1 to TRBJ1-2; TRBD1 is a possible D gene (6 bases). Germline values: CDR1 DFQATT, CDR2 SNEGSKA (reference sequence). The CDR3 loop spans 13 amino acids. Trimming left V 4 bases short and J 7 bases short, with 16 bases between. CDR3 sequence: CSATSGVWAGYTF. The CDR3, as DNA: TGCAGTGCTACCTCAGGGGTGTGGGCTGGCTACACCTTC.

In this sample, this clonotype turned up a few times. As DNA, the CDR3 is TGCAGCGTTGGGAAGGGACAGGGGAGCTCCTACAATGAGCAGTTCTTC. The encoded protein is CSVGKGQGSSYNEQFF. The chain carries TRBV29-1 and TRBJ2-1, with 10 bases matching TRBD1. This CDR3 contains 16 residues. Trimming cost V 4 bases and J 0 bases; bases outside gene matches: 6. CDR1 is SQVTM and CDR2 is ANQGSEA in the germline V gene.

This chain links TRBV19 with TRBJ1-1; 11 nucleotides align to TRBD1. The CDR3 runs 14 residues. CDR1 is LNHDA, CDR2 SQIVND, per germline (reference sequence). V shed 8 bases and J 4 bases; nucleotides not matched to a gene: 6. The CDR3 region has the DNA TGTGCCAGTTTGGACAGGGGGCTGGGCACTGAAGCTTTCTTT. This translates into CASLDRGLGTEAFF.

This clonotype has a handful of counts. V gene TRBV5-1 combines with J gene TRBJ2-7, with D perhaps TRBD2 (7 bases). V lost 4 bases, J lost 0 bases, and 23 bases lay in between. This CDR3 comprises 18 residues. Germline V gives CDR1 SGHRS, CDR2 YFSETQ. CDR3 nucleotides: TGCGCCAGCAGCCTTGGGGGCAGCTCGGCTAGCGGCTCCTACGAGCAGTACTTC. Translation: CASSLGGSSASGSYEQYF.

This clonotype was seen more than once but under ten times. This chain joins TRBV7-9 and TRBJ2-7; TRBD2 aligns across 8 bases. The CDR3 is made up of 15 amino acids. Germline V gene lookup returns CDR1 SEHNR and CDR2 FQNEAQ (reference sequence). J was trimmed by 2 bases and V by 5 bases; bases with no gene match: 8. Written as DNA, the CDR3 is TGTGCCAGCAGCATTATAGCGGGGAAGCCCTACGAGCAGTACTTC. Protein: CASSIIAGKPYEQYF.